This T cell receptor (beta chain) was documented in a study of T cells in Graves' hyperthyroidism and ophthalmopathy. This clonotype was counted a few times. Amplified regions were TCR beta CDR3 sequences from RNA transcripts. Initially, a first-round RT-PCR of the TCR CDR3 employed the HTBI primer set. One entry per CDR3 protein, called by TCRdb with MiXCR from the multiplex PCR reads. Among about 360,000 distinct CDR3 sequences listed, 15% to 18% were seen once. The CDR3 has 14 residues. V lost 5 bases to trimming and J lost 6 bases; unmatched junction nucleotides: 6. The V gene's germline CDR1 is DFQATT and CDR2 SNEGSKA (reference sequence).

Sequencing was performed on blood. The rearrangement joins TRBV20-1 to TRBJ2-7; TRBD2 aligns across 14 bases. The receptor comes from a woman under 30 with Graves' hyperthyroidism that later progressed to Graves' ophthalmopathy. The CDR3: CSAYPTSGRAEQYF. CDR3 DNA: TGCAGTGCTTACCCGACTAGCGGGAGGGCCGAGCAGTACTTC.